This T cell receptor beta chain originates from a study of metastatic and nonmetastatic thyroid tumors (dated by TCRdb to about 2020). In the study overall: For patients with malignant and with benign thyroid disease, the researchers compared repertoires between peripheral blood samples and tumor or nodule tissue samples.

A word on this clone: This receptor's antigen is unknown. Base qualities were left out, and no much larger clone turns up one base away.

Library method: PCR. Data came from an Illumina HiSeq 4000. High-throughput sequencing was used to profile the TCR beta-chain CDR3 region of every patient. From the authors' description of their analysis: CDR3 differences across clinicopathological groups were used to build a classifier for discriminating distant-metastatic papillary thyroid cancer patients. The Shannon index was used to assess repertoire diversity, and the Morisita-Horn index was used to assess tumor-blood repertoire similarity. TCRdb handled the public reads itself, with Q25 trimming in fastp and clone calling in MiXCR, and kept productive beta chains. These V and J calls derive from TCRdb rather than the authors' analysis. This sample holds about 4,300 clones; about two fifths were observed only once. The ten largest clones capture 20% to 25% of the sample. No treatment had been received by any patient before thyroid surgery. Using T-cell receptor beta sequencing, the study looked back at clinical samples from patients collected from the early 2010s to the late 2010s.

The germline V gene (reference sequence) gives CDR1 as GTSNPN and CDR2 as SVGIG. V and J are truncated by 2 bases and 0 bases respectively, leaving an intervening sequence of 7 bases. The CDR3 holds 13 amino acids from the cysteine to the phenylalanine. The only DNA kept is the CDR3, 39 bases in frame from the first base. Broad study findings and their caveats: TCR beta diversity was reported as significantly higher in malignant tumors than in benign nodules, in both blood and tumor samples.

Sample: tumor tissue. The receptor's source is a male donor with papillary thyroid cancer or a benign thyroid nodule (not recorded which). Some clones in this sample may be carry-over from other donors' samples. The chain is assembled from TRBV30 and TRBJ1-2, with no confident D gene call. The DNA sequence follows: TGTGCCTGGAGTCCAGGTTCTAACTATGGCTACACCTTC. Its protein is CAWSPGSNYGYTF.